The 11 T cell receptor beta chains presented below share a single source sample, sequenced in a study of OX40 agonist ivuxolimab in advanced cancers. Method: immunoSEQ multiplex PCR; TCRdb's copy keeps in-frame clones and lacks some. The sample holds 60,000 to 65,000 clones, 80% to 90% seen once. The sequencing here drew on CD4+ or CD8+ T cells sorted from blood, taken in a trial of the OX40 agonist ivuxolimab. Receptors were obtained from an adult with an advanced solid tumor such as melanoma, head and neck, liver or kidney cancer.

The V gene is TRBV10-3, the J gene TRBJ2-7; D gene unclear. Germline CDR1 reads ENHRY; CDR2 reads SYGVKD. This CDR3 comprises 13 residues. Trimming cost V 3 bases and J 1 base, with 7 bases left between them. The CDR3, as DNA: TGTGCCATCAGTGAAGAGATATCCTACGAGCAGTACTTC. It encodes CAISEEISYEQYF.

V is TRBV6-1 and J is TRBJ1-1; D gene unclear. This CDR3 is built from 14 residues. The V gene lost 10 bases and the J gene lost 4 bases, with 19 bases spanning the gap. CDR1 and CDR2 (germline): MNHNS, SASEGT. CDR3 residues: CATTRDPEGTEAFF. Here the CDR3 DNA reads TGTGCCACCACCCGAGACCCAGAGGGCACTGAAGCTTTCTTT.

The V call is TRBV2, the J call TRBJ2-1; 8 bases align to TRBD2. The junction had 3 bases not matched to a gene; V was cut back by 6 bases and J by 2 bases. Germline V CDR1 and CDR2: SNHLY, FYNNEI. The CDR3 is made up of 14 amino acids. The CDR3 DNA sequence: TGTGCCAGCAGGAGCGGGAGTCCCTACAATGAGCAGTTCTTC. This codes for CASRSGSPYNEQFF. The variable domain in full, with the rest retrieved from reference TRBV2 and TRBJ2-1, is EPEVTQTPSHQVTQMGQEVILRCVPISNHLYFYWYRQILGQKVEFLVSFYNNEISEKSEIFDDQFSVERPDGSNFTLKIRSTKLEDSAMYFCASRSGSPYNEQFFGPGTRLTVL.

V usage is TRBV7-2 and J usage is TRBJ2-1; TRBD1 aligns across 8 bases. This CDR3 region has 14 residues. V shed 1 base and J 9 bases; nucleotides not matched to a gene: 5. Germline assignment: CDR1 SGHTA and CDR2 FQGNSA. This CDR3 is CASSLGAGGREQFF. DNA of the CDR3: TGTGCCAGCAGCTTAGGAGCAGGGGGCCGTGAGCAGTTCTTC.

The V gene is TRBV11-2, the J gene TRBJ2-1; TRBD2 matches at 9 bases. Germline V CDR1 and CDR2: SGHAT, FQNNGV. Trimming removed 4 bases from V and 4 bases from J; junction bases left unmatched: 8. This CDR3 has 16 amino acids. CDR3 amino acids: CASSSFSGSRYNEQFF. The CDR3, as DNA: TGTGCCAGCAGCTCTTTTAGCGGGAGTCGTTACAATGAGCAGTTCTTC.

The sample holds a few counts of this clone. The CDR3 sequence: CASSASAEPYEQYF. The CDR3 DNA is TGTGCCAGCAGTGCTTCAGCGGAGCCCTACGAGCAGTACTTC. The chain joins TRBV2 to TRBJ2-7; D is possibly TRBD2 (5 bases). Trimming removed 4 bases at V and 2 bases at J, with 12 bases between. Germline assignment: CDR1 SNHLY and CDR2 FYNNEI. This CDR3 has 14 residues. Full variable domain (outside the CDR3, taken from reference TRBV2 and TRBJ2-7): EPEVTQTPSHQVTQMGQEVILRCVPISNHLYFYWYRQILGQKVEFLVSFYNNEISEKSEIFDDQFSVERPDGSNFTLKIRSTKLEDSAMYFCASSASAEPYEQYFGPGTRLTVT.

This sequence joins TRBV10-3 and TRBJ2-5; the D is unclear. The V gene's germline CDR1 is ENHRY and CDR2 SYGVKD. V gave up 2 bases and J gave up 4 bases, with 14 bases separating them. This CDR3 comprises 15 residues. The CDR3 coding sequence is TGTGCCATCAGTGAGGCCCGGGCCCCGGGAGAGACCCAGTACTTC. Its translation: CAISEARAPGETQYF.

The rearrangement uses TRBV11-2 and TRBJ1-2; the match to TRBD1 covers 10 bases. Losses at the gene ends were 4 bases for V and 11 bases for J; bases not matched to a gene: 13. Germline assignment: CDR1 SGHAT and CDR2 FQNNGV. This CDR3 spans 15 amino acids. Here the CDR3 DNA reads TGTGCCAGCAGCTCTTACCGGGACAGGGGCCTCGGTTACACCTTC. Its protein product is CASSSYRDRGLGYTF. Full variable domain (remainder filled in from reference TRBV11-2 and TRBJ1-2): EAGVAQSPRYKIIEKRQSVAFWCNPISGHATLYWYQQILGQGPKLLIQFQNNGVVDDSQLPKDRFSAERLKGVDSTLKIQPAKLEDSAVYLCASSSYRDRGLGYTFGSGTRLTVV.

The chain recombines TRBV2 with TRBJ2-5; D possibly corresponds to TRBD2 (6 bases). V was clipped by 4 bases and J by 4 bases, with 13 bases between them. CDR1 is SNHLY, CDR2 FYNNEI, per germline. This CDR3 is built from 14 residues. CDR3 in amino acids: CASSGGVGRETQYF. The DNA for the CDR3 is TGTGCCAGCAGTGGTGGAGTCGGGAGAGAGACCCAGTACTTC.

This chain uses TRBV28 with TRBJ2-2; 8 bases are a match to TRBD2. The trim removed 5 bases at V and 3 bases at J, leaving 11 bases unmatched. Per germline, CDR1 MDHEN and CDR2 SYDVKM. This CDR3 has 17 amino acids. The CDR3 is CASSKRLARDHTGELFF. The CDR3 DNA reads as TGTGCCAGCAGTAAAAGACTAGCGAGAGATCACACCGGGGAGCTGTTTTTT.

This chain uses TRBV19 with TRBJ1-1, with 7 bases aligning to TRBD1. The CDR3 length is 13 residues. Germline trimming cut 9 bases from V and 4 bases from J; bases unmatched to any gene: 8. The germline CDR1 and CDR2 sequences are LNHDA and SQIVND (reference sequence). CDR3 sequence reads: CASSRAGGTEAFF. The CDR3 DNA reads as TGTGCCAGCAGCAGGGCAGGGGGCACTGAAGCTTTCTTT.